Given below is one TCR beta chain in context. This record comes from a study of blood T cell repertoires in COVID-19. Overall study: Acute and convalescent COVID-19 samples came from the United States, Italy and Spain. Sources were T cells, B-cell-depleted T cells, or PBMCs; the material itself was cDNA or gDNA.

Original data processing: Scientists estimated how many nucleated cells there were by amplifying reference gene primers. Data came from immunoSEQ multiplex PCR; TCRdb stores just in-frame clones and leaves some out. The DNA was the basis for D and trimming; V, J and clone size are from that table. The table records some 100,000 clones, roughly nine tenths of them present only once. Trimming cost V 0 bases and J 9 bases; bases outside gene matches: 3. The CDR3 contains 14 residues. Germline loops: CDR1 SGHRS, CDR2 YFSETQ. This receptor was taken from a young man in a cohort sampled during active COVID-19. This sequence joins TRBV5-1 and TRBJ2-1; TRBD2 matches at 10 bases. The sample consisted of peripheral blood. This CDR3 is CASSLASGGFEQFF. CDR3 nucleotide sequence: TGCGCCAGCAGCTTGGCTAGCGGGGGTTTTGAGCAGTTCTTC.